A single sample is the source of the 22 T cell receptor beta chains below, sequenced in a study of response to subunit inactivated influenza vaccine. TCRdb re-called the RT-PCR reads through MiXCR, storing one row per CDR3 protein. This table holds about 160,000 distinct CDR3 sequences, approximately 10% found once. The sequenced sample was non-naive T cells sorted from PBMCs, obtained around seven weeks after vaccination. These receptors were obtained from a middle-aged man who received an inactivated influenza vaccine.

This clonotype showed up many times. In DNA form, the CDR3 reads TGCAGTGCTTTCTTGGACAGGGGTTCACCCCTCCACTTT. Translated: CSAFLDRGSPLHF. The chain uses TRBV20-1 and TRBJ1-6, with TRBD1 matching 9 bases. CDR3 size: 13 residues. Germline CDR1 and CDR2: DFQATT and SNEGSKA (reference sequence). The junction had 5 bases not matched to a gene; V was cut back by 5 bases and J by 9 bases.

The sample holds a few counts of this clonotype. The CDR3 DNA follows: TGTGCCAGCAGTGCGGACAAGGCCACCGGGGAGCTGTTTTTT. This sequence encodes CASSADKATGELFF. The chain links TRBV6-1 to TRBJ2-2; D perhaps matches TRBD1 (5 bases). Trimming removed 4 bases at V and 4 bases at J, with 10 bases between. Germline CDR1 is MNHNS and CDR2 is SASEGT. This CDR3 comprises 14 residues.

This clonotype was detected only once. The rearrangement uses TRBV2 and TRBJ2-2; 10 bases agree with TRBD2. Germline V gene sequence: CDR1 SNHLY, CDR2 FYNNEI. CDR3 length: 16 amino acids. The V and J ends lost 4 bases and 6 bases, in that order; junction bases with no gene match: 8. Here the CDR3 reads CASSVLAGVRPGELFF. The CDR3, as DNA: TGTGCCAGCAGTGTTCTAGCGGGAGTTAGGCCCGGGGAGCTGTTTTTT.

At least ten counts were recorded for this clonotype. The rearrangement joins TRBV6-2 or TRBV6-3 to TRBJ2-1, with 10 nucleotides matching TRBD2. V lost 5 bases to trimming and J lost 4 bases; unmatched junction nucleotides: 8. The V gene's germline CDR1 is MNHEY and CDR2 SVGEGT. The CDR3 is 16 residues long. CDR3 nucleotides: TGTGCCAGCAGTATCTGGAGCGGGAGGGTATACAATGAGCAGTTCTTC. The encoded protein is CASSIWSGRVYNEQFF.

Ten or more counts support this clonotype. The chain couples TRBV29-1 to TRBJ2-1, with 7 bases lining up with TRBD1. Trimming at V came to 1 base and at J to 0 bases, leaving 12 bases not matched to a gene. The germline CDR1 and CDR2 sequences are SQVTM and ANQGSEA. This CDR3 has 18 residues. As DNA, the CDR3 is TGCAGCGTTGAAGTTAGCAGGGGGAGCTTAAGCTCCTACAATGAGCAGTTCTTC. Protein sequence: CSVEVSRGSLSSYNEQFF.

The sample holds many counts of this clonotype. The chain combines TRBV27 with TRBJ2-3; D is ambiguous. With 5 bases removed from V and 0 bases from J, the gap between germline ends came to 9 bases. In germline, CDR1 is MNHEY, CDR2 SMNVEV (reference sequence). The CDR3 is made up of 14 amino acids. The CDR3: CASSPTPSTDTQYF. CDR3 coding DNA: TGTGCCAGCAGTCCTACCCCTAGCACAGATACGCAGTATTTT.

This clonotype was observed a few times. The chain combines TRBV20-1 with TRBJ2-2; D is possibly TRBD1 (6 bases). Per germline, CDR1 DFQATT and CDR2 SNEGSKA (reference sequence). Trimming took off 3 bases at V and 1 base at J, with 15 bases between the two ends. This CDR3 has 16 residues. CDR3 DNA: TGCAGTGCTAGTAGTATCAAGACAGGGAACACCGGGGAGCTGTTTTTT. It specifies CSASSIKTGNTGELFF.

The V call is TRBV7-9, the J call TRBJ2-2; possible D gene TRBD1, 5 bases. The CDR3 loop spans 16 amino acids. With 5 bases removed from V and 8 bases from J, the gap between germline ends came to 21 bases. Germline V gene lookup returns CDR1 SEHNR and CDR2 FQNEAQ (reference sequence). The CDR3 coding sequence is TGTGCCAGCAGCGACCAACGCAGAGCAGGGCAGGGGGAGCTGTTTTTT. This encodes CASSDQRRAGQGELFF.

This clonotype was observed at least ten times. This rearrangement joins TRBV11-2 to TRBJ2-7; 9 nucleotides line up with TRBD1. The CDR3 runs to 13 residues. CDR1 is SGHAT and CDR2 is FQNNGV in the germline V gene. With 6 bases clipped from V and 3 bases from J, the junction kept 3 bases outside the gene matches. Here the CDR3 DNA reads TGTGCCAGCAGTTCGGGACAGGGCTACGAGCAGTACTTC. It translates to CASSSGQGYEQYF.

The chain couples TRBV3-1 to TRBJ1-6; 7 positions match TRBD1. Germline V gene lookup returns CDR1 LGHDT and CDR2 YNNKEL (reference sequence). V lost 4 bases, J lost 7 bases, and 10 bases stayed unmatched. CDR3 size: 16 residues. The CDR3 DNA reads as TGTGCCAGCAGCCCTTATAGGACAGGAACGAATTCACCCCTCCACTTT. It encodes CASSPYRTGTNSPLHF. The full variable domain, its missing parts supplied by reference TRBV3-1 and TRBJ1-6, is DTAVSQTPKYLVTQMGNDKSIKCEQNLGHDTMYWYKQDSKKFLKIMFSYNNKELIINETVPNRFSPKSPDKAHLNLHINSLELGDSAVYFCASSPYRTGTNSPLHFGNGTRLTVT.

The chain couples TRBV20-1 to TRBJ1-2, with D perhaps matching TRBD1 (6 bases). Germline V gene data show CDR1 as DFQATT and CDR2 as SNEGSKA (reference sequence). This CDR3 spans 13 amino acids. Trimming took 3 bases from V and 7 from J, leaving 15 bases between them. CDR3 coding DNA: TGCAGTGCTAGCGGCAGGGGTGTTGGTGGCTACACCTTC. Translated: CSASGRGVGGYTF.

This chain uses TRBV5-8 with TRBJ2-3; no clear D gene. Looked up from germline, CDR1 is SGHTS and CDR2 is YDEGEE. The CDR3 runs 17 residues. The V end lost 2 bases, the J end lost 2 bases, and 18 bases lay between the germline ends. CDR3 sequence: CASSFLVGEAFTDTQYF. The CDR3 bases are TGTGCCAGCAGCTTCCTGGTGGGCGAAGCGTTCACAGATACGCAGTATTTT.

This chain uses TRBV5-5 with TRBJ2-2, with D unclear. Trimming stripped 4 bases from V and 5 bases from J, with 9 bases between. CDR1 and CDR2 (germline): SGHKS, YYEKEE (reference sequence). The CDR3 contains 13 residues. The CDR3 DNA reads as TGTGCCAGCAGCCCAGTTCGGACCGGGGAGCTGTTTTTT. This translates into CASSPVRTGELFF.

This chain connects TRBV19 to TRBJ1-6; no clear D. Per germline, CDR1 LNHDA and CDR2 SQIVND (reference sequence). Trimming pared 7 bases from V and 8 bases from J, leaving 18 bases between. The CDR3 runs to 15 residues. The CDR3 DNA is TGTGCCAGTAAGCGTCTCGAGGAAGGTTATTCACCCCTCCACTTT. Amino acids: CASKRLEEGYSPLHF.

The chain has TRBV12-3 or TRBV12-4 and TRBJ2-4, with D possibly being TRBD1 (5 bases). There are 13 residues in the CDR3. V shed 7 bases and J shed 6 bases, with 13 bases lying between them. CDR3 loop: CASNEGVLNIQYF. The CDR3 DNA follows: TGTGCCAGCAACGAAGGGGTTTTAAACATTCAGTACTTC.

This clonotype was found many times. The gene calls are TRBV10-3 and TRBJ1-3; D uncertain. Trimming stripped 7 bases from V and 0 bases from J, with 13 bases between. The CDR3 totals 15 residues. CDR1 and CDR2 (germline): ENHRY, SYGVKD. The CDR3 bases are TGTGCCATCAAACCGGGGATAATCTCTGGAAACACCATATATTTT. Encoded protein: CAIKPGIISGNTIYF.

This clonotype has more than one count but fewer than ten. The rearrangement joins TRBV7-8 to TRBJ2-7; 8 bases fit TRBD1. The CDR3 totals 15 residues. Germline V lookup: CDR1 SGHVS, CDR2 FQNEAQ. Trimming took 4 bases from V and 2 from J; bases not matched to a gene: 7. The CDR3 loop is CASSYRQGHPYEQYF. In nucleotides, the CDR3 is TGTGCCAGCAGCTACCGACAGGGGCACCCCTACGAGCAGTACTTC.

The V call is TRBV11-1, the J call TRBJ2-1; the match to TRBD2 covers 9 bases. Trimming cost V 4 bases and J 6 bases; bases outside gene matches: 16. Germline-derived CDR1 and CDR2 are SGHAT and FQDESV (reference sequence). The CDR3 is 18 amino acids. CDR3 sequence (DNA): TGTGCCAGCAGCTCGGGGGGTGTGTGGCTAGCGGGGACCAATGAGCAGTTCTTC. It translates to CASSSGGVWLAGTNEQFF.

The table lists this clonotype with a count of one. This may stem from a read error, because a much larger clone lies one nucleotide away. The chain combines TRBV12-3 or TRBV12-4 with TRBJ2-5, with D possibly matching TRBD1 (6 bases). V shed 6 bases and J shed 4 bases, with 18 bases lying between them. This CDR3 contains 15 residues. Here the CDR3 reads CASRPAQGPRETQYF. For the CDR3, the DNA is TGTGCCAGCAGGCCCGCACAGGGCCCCCGAGAGACCCAGTACTTC.

This chain joins TRBV6-6 and TRBJ2-5; TRBD2 aligns across 7 bases. The ends lost 7 bases at V and 4 bases at J; junction bases unmatched: 6. CDR1 MNHNY and CDR2 SVGAGI come from the germline V gene (reference sequence). The CDR3 spans 13 residues. The CDR3 protein is CASTLGGGETQYF. CDR3 coding DNA: TGTGCCAGCACGCTTGGGGGGGGAGAGACCCAGTACTTC.

The rearrangement uses TRBV7-2 and TRBJ1-1; D remains ambiguous. Trimming shortened V by 4 bases and J by 6 bases, and 12 bases separated the two germline ends. Germline V gene lookup returns CDR1 SGHTA and CDR2 FQGNSA. The length of the CDR3 is 13 residues. In DNA form, the CDR3 reads TGTGCCAGCAGCTCCGACCCGGTCGCTGAAGCTTTCTTT. Its translation is CASSSDPVAEAFF.

The chain uses TRBV15 and TRBJ1-2; no clear D gene. Trimming removed 5 bases at V and 8 bases at J, with 21 bases between. Germline V gene lookup returns CDR1 LNHNV and CDR2 YYDKDF (reference sequence). The CDR3 totals 15 residues. CDR3 DNA: TGTGCCACCAGCGTGGGTGGGAATACTCTCCGCGGCTACACCTTC. This encodes CATSVGGNTLRGYTF.